Listed below are T cell receptor beta chains from one sample, sequenced in a study of breast tumors, draining lymph nodes, adjacent tissues. A single record per CDR3 protein comes from TCRdb applying MiXCR to the multiplex PCR reads. Of about 25,000 distinct CDR3 sequences listed, roughly 21% are singletons. The sequenced sample consisted of breast tumor tissue. Receptors originate from a female donor with breast cancer. Some clones in this sample may be carry-over from other donors' samples. Both conserved end residues are part of each CDR3. Each record gives: clone size, D gene, V gene, J gene, CDR3 DNA, CDR3 protein. D genes are given only for firm matches. The listing skips clone size in some rows; elsewhere it reads once, few, many or a size class.

>-|-|TRBV7-8|TRBJ2-5
TGTGCCAGCAGCTTAATAGCGGTCGCAGAGACCCAGTACTTC
CASSLIAVAETQYF
>many|-|TRBV19|TRBJ2-3
TGTGCCAGTAGTATGGAGGAGGGCCAGGGCCGCACAGATACGCAGTATTTT
CASSMEEGQGRTDTQYF
>many|TRBD2|TRBV7-6|TRBJ2-1
TGTGCCAGCAGCTTAGGACTAGCGGGAGGAGGCAATGAGCAGTTCTTC
CASSLGLAGGGNEQFF
>many|TRBD2|TRBV5-5|TRBJ2-3
TGTGCCAGCAGGTTGTGGTCAGCGGGAAATGAAGATACGCAGTATTTT
CASRLWSAGNEDTQYF
>many|-|TRBV27|TRBJ2-7
TGTGCCAGCAGTCCCCTTTGGCCCTACGAGCAGTACTTC
CASSPLWPYEQYF
>many|-|TRBV7-9|TRBJ1-3
TGTGCCAGCAGCTTCTCGGCTGGGAGCTCTGGAAACACCATATATTTT
CASSFSAGSSGNTIYF
>many|-|TRBV6-1|TRBJ2-5
TGTGCCAGCACTCTCGGGGACAAAGAGACCCAGTACTTC
CASTLGDKETQYF
>many|-|TRBV12-5|TRBJ2-5
TGTGCTAGTGGGTTTGATCGACAGCAAGAGACCCAGTACTTC
CASGFDRQQETQYF
>few|TRBD1|TRBV28|TRBJ2-2
TGTGCCAGCAGGGTGGGTAGGACAGGAAGGGGGCTTGCGAACACCGGGGAGCTGTTTTTT
CASRVGRTGRGLANTGELFF
>-|-|TRBV2|TRBJ1-1
TGTGCCAGCAGTGAAGGGGGGCCGAGCACTGAAGCTTTCTTT
CASSEGGPSTEAFF
>-|-|TRBV29-1|TRBJ1-5
TGCAGCGCTGAGGAGGGAGCGAGCGGGTCGCCCCAGCATTTT
CSAEEGASGSPQHF
>-|TRBD1|TRBV12-3/TRBV12-4|TRBJ2-7
TGTGCCAGCAGTCGGACAGGGGTCGAGCAGTACTTC
CASSRTGVEQYF
>medium-sized|TRBD2|TRBV12-3/TRBV12-4|TRBJ2-2
TGTGCCAGCAGTAGAACGGGGGGTCACGGGGAGCTGTTTTTT
CASSRTGGHGELFF
>many|-|TRBV19|TRBJ2-1
TGTGCCAGTAGTATGTTTAGCGGAGGGGGGGAGCAGTTCTTC
CASSMFSGGGEQFF
>-|TRBD2|TRBV6-1|TRBJ2-1
TGTGCCAGCAGTGAGGATCCAGCGGGAGGGGGTGAGCAGTTCTTC
CASSEDPAGGGEQFF
>many|-|TRBV5-1|TRBJ2-1
TGCGCCAGCAGCTTGGGGGACCTCGGATCTGAGCAGTTCTTC
CASSLGDLGSEQFF
>many|-|TRBV6-5|TRBJ2-7
TGTGCCAGCAGTACTACAGGGTTTGGCGAGCAGTACTTC
CASSTTGFGEQYF
>many|TRBD1|TRBV7-9|TRBJ1-2
TGTGCCAGCAGGAACACTGGGACAGGGAAACTTGGCTACACCTTC
CASRNTGTGKLGYTF
>many|-|TRBV7-6|TRBJ2-1
TGTGCCAGCAGCTTAGGGGAGGTGGGAAATAATGAGCAGTTCTTC
CASSLGEVGNNEQFF
>many|-|TRBV20-1|TRBJ1-2
TGCAGTGCTAGGGGGGGAAGGACCTATGGCTACACCTTC
CSARGGRTYGYTF
>-|-|TRBV6-5|TRBJ1-1
TGTGCCAGCATCCCTTCCTCGGGGGTAGGCGGCGACACTGAAGCTTTCTTT
CASIPSSGVGGDTEAFF
>many|-|TRBV10-3|TRBJ1-6
TGTGCCATCAGTGAGTCGATTAACGCCGGGCCTCGGGATTCACCCCTCCACTTT
CAISESINAGPRDSPLHF
>many|-|TRBV2|TRBJ1-2
TGTGCCAGCAGTGTTGTCAGGGTGGACGTTCACTATGGCTACACCTTC
CASSVVRVDVHYGYTF
>medium-sized|TRBD2|TRBV20-1|TRBJ2-7
TGCAGTGCTAGAGTTGTAGCGGGGCCCTACGAGCAGTACTTC
CSARVVAGPYEQYF
>-|-|TRBV3-1|TRBJ2-3
TGTGCCAGCAGCCAAGGTCCGGGCGGATTACCGGACACAGATACGCAGTATTTT
CASSQGPGGLPDTDTQYF
>many|TRBD1|TRBV5-1|TRBJ2-7
TGCGCCAGCAGCTTGGAGGCCGGGACAGGGGGCTTCGAGCAGTACTTC
CASSLEAGTGGFEQYF
>many|-|TRBV2|TRBJ2-7
TGTGCCAGCAAACGGGGTCAAATCTACGAGCAGCACTTC
CASKRGQIYEQHF
>many|TRBD2|TRBV7-3|TRBJ2-1
TGTGCCAGCAGCAGTAGCGGGATCAATAGAGGTGAGCAGTTCTTC
CASSSSGINRGEQFF
>many|-|TRBV20-1|TRBJ2-1
TGCAGTGCTAGCTTCTACCAGAGCTCCTACAATGAGCAGTTCTTC
CSASFYQSSYNEQFF
>-|-|TRBV19|TRBJ2-1
TGTGCCAGTAGTCGGGACGTGGAGGGTGAGCAGTTCTTC
CASSRDVEGEQFF
>-|-|TRBV7-9|TRBJ2-7
TGTGCCAGCAGCTTACCTAATGGAGAGGGGAGCTCCTACGAGCAGTACTTC
CASSLPNGEGSSYEQYF
>many|-|TRBV6-1|TRBJ2-3
TGTGCCAGCAGTGAACTCATTGACCGGATACATACGCAGTATTTT
CASSELIDRIHTQYF
>-|-|TRBV6-6|TRBJ2-6
TGTGCCAGCAGATTCAGGGGATCATCGGGGGCCAACGTCCTGACTTTC
CASRFRGSSGANVLTF
>-|TRBD2|TRBV3-1|TRBJ2-7
TGTGCCAGCAGCCAAGTTGGGGGTAGCGGGAGTGCGCAGTACTTC
CASSQVGGSGSAQYF
>many|-|TRBV28|TRBJ1-5
TGTGCCAGTAGGGACGGAAATCAGCCCCAGCATTTT
CASRDGNQPQHF
>many|-|TRBV14|TRBJ1-5
TGTGCCAGCAGCCAGGACCGCCAGCCCCAGCATTTT
CASSQDRQPQHF
>once|TRBD1|TRBV29-1|TRBJ1-2
TGCAGCGTGGCGGACAGGGTCGACTATGGCTACACCTTC
CSVADRVDYGYTF
>many|TRBD1|TRBV2|TRBJ2-7
TGTGCCAGCAGACGACCGGGACAGGGATACGAGCAGTACTTC
CASRRPGQGYEQYF
>many|-|TRBV7-6|TRBJ2-2
TGTGCCAGCAGCTTAGGGGCAGGGGAAGCCGGGGAGCTGTTTTTT
CASSLGAGEAGELFF
>many|-|TRBV6-1|TRBJ2-3
TGTGCCAGCAGTTTAGCTAGCGCTAGCACAGATACGCAGTATTTT
CASSLASASTDTQYF
>many|-|TRBV6-5|TRBJ2-1
TGTGCCAGCTGCCCGTCGGGAAGGTACAATGAGCAGTTCTTC
CASCPSGRYNEQFF
>many|-|TRBV18|TRBJ2-7
TGTGCCAGCTCACATGGACAGGGAGGGGGTCTTTACGAGCAGTACTTC
CASSHGQGGGLYEQYF
>-|-|TRBV13|TRBJ2-7
TGTGCCAGCAGCCTCGGGGTTTCCTACGAGCAGTACTTC
CASSLGVSYEQYF
>many|TRBD2|TRBV20-1|TRBJ2-3
TGCAGTGCTAGAACTAGCGGAGGCACAGATACGCAGTATTTT
CSARTSGGTDTQYF
>-|-|TRBV9|TRBJ2-2
TGTGCCAGCAGCTTAGGCCCCCCCTATCCCGGGGAGCTGTTTTTT
CASSLGPPYPGELFF
>many|TRBD2|TRBV11-2|TRBJ2-3
TGTGCCAGCAGCTTACCCCTGCCGGGGAGGGCCCCAGATACGCAGTATTTT
CASSLPLPGRAPDTQYF
>many|TRBD2|TRBV11-2|TRBJ2-3
TGTGCCAGCAGCGAATATTACAGCGGGAGGGGTCGCACAGATACGCAGTATTTT
CASSEYYSGRGRTDTQYF
>many|-|TRBV13|TRBJ1-3
TGTGCCAGCAGTCTCCAGCCTCACTCTGGAAACACCATATATTTT
CASSLQPHSGNTIYF
>many|TRBD1|TRBV18|TRBJ2-2
TGTGCCAGCTCACCCAGGGGGCTGAACACCGGGGAGCTGTTTTTT
CASSPRGLNTGELFF
>many|-|TRBV12-5|TRBJ2-5
TGTGCTAGTGGTTTGGGGAAGGTGTCGGAGGGGGAGACCCAGTACTTC
CASGLGKVSEGETQYF
>-|-|TRBV10-3|TRBJ1-2
TGTGCCATCAGCCCACCGCGGGGTTCCGTAAACTATGGCTACACCTTC
CAISPPRGSVNYGYTF
>many|-|TRBV5-5|TRBJ1-4
TGTGCCAGCAGCTTGGACGCTAATGAAAAACTGTTTTTT
CASSLDANEKLFF
>many|-|TRBV4-1|TRBJ2-7
TGCGCCAGCAGCCAAGATGTGCCGAGGGCCGTCTACGAGCAGTACTTC
CASSQDVPRAVYEQYF
>-|-|TRBV9|TRBJ1-6
TGTGCCAGCAGCCGGGGAGGGTCCTATAATTCACCCCTCCACTTT
CASSRGGSYNSPLHF
>many|-|TRBV5-6|TRBJ2-1
TGTGCCAGCAGGGGACTGGGGAGCTCCTACAATGAGCAGTTCTTC
CASRGLGSSYNEQFF